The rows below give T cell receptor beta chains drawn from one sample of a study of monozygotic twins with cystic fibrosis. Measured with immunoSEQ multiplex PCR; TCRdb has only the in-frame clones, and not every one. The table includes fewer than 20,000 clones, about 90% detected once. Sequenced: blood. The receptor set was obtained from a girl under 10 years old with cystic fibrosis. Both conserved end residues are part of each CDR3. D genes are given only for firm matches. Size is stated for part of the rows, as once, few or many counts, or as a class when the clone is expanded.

cdr3_nt: TGTGCCAGCAGCTCGACTAGCGGGGGGCCTATAAACAATGAGCAGTTCTTC
cdr3_aa: CASSSTSGGPINNEQFF
clone_size: .
d_call: TRBD2
v_call: TRBV13
j_call: TRBJ2-1

cdr3_nt: TGCGCCAGCAGCTTGGAGGGATTAGGTTCACCCCTCCACTTT
cdr3_aa: CASSLEGLGSPLHF
clone_size: .
d_call: .
v_call: TRBV5-1
j_call: TRBJ1-6

cdr3_nt: TGCGCCAGCAGCTTGGTGGCCAAAAGCCGAGCTGAAGCTTTCTTT
cdr3_aa: CASSLVAKSRAEAFF
clone_size: .
d_call: .
v_call: TRBV5-1
j_call: TRBJ1-1

cdr3_nt: TGTGCCAGCAGTTACTCAGCGGGAGGCCTGGGGGATACGCAGTATTTT
cdr3_aa: CASSYSAGGLGDTQYF
clone_size: .
d_call: TRBD2
v_call: TRBV6-5
j_call: TRBJ2-3

cdr3_nt: TGCGCCAGCAGCCGGGGCCAGGTCTCTGGGGCCAACGTCCTGACTTTC
cdr3_aa: CASSRGQVSGANVLTF
clone_size: .
d_call: .
v_call: TRBV4-1
j_call: TRBJ2-6

cdr3_nt: TGTGCCAGCAGAACTACTAACAGGGGATTAGATGGCTACACCTTC
cdr3_aa: CASRTTNRGLDGYTF
clone_size: .
d_call: TRBD1
v_call: TRBV6-4
j_call: TRBJ1-2

cdr3_nt: TGTGCCAGCAGCCAAGATCAGGCGGGACAGGCCCTCTATGGCTACACCTTC
cdr3_aa: CASSQDQAGQALYGYTF
clone_size: few
d_call: TRBD1
v_call: TRBV4-2
j_call: TRBJ1-2

cdr3_nt: TGTGCCAGTAGTATAGCCCAGACCCGGGAGCAGTACTTC
cdr3_aa: CASSIAQTREQYF
clone_size: .
d_call: .
v_call: TRBV19
j_call: TRBJ2-7

cdr3_nt: TGTGCCAGCAGCCGACCGGACCTTTTGAACACTGAAGCTTTCTTT
cdr3_aa: CASSRPDLLNTEAFF
clone_size: .
d_call: .
v_call: TRBV7-2
j_call: TRBJ1-1

cdr3_nt: TGTGCCAGCAGTGAAGTTGTCGGGTTCTCCTACGAGCAGTACTTC
cdr3_aa: CASSEVVGFSYEQYF
clone_size: once
d_call: .
v_call: TRBV6-1
j_call: TRBJ2-7

cdr3_nt: TGTGCCAGCAGCGCCTCCGGGACAGGGCTCACTGAAGCTTTCTTT
cdr3_aa: CASSASGTGLTEAFF
clone_size: .
d_call: TRBD1
v_call: TRBV2
j_call: TRBJ1-1

cdr3_nt: TGTGCCAGCAGCCCCATCCCAGGGGAATCGGATGGCTACACCTTC
cdr3_aa: CASSPIPGESDGYTF
clone_size: .
d_call: .
v_call: TRBV7-9
j_call: TRBJ1-2

cdr3_nt: TGTGCCAGCAGCGTCCCCCGGGACAGGGTTAACACCGGGGAGCTGTTTTTT
cdr3_aa: CASSVPRDRVNTGELFF
clone_size: once
d_call: TRBD1
v_call: TRBV9
j_call: TRBJ2-2

cdr3_nt: TGCGCCAGCAGCTTGCCGCAGGGTAGGAACACCGGGGAGCTGTTTTTT
cdr3_aa: CASSLPQGRNTGELFF
clone_size: .
d_call: .
v_call: TRBV5-1
j_call: TRBJ2-2

cdr3_nt: TGCAGCGTTGACTTTACGGGAGTTGGACACGAGCAGTACTTC
cdr3_aa: CSVDFTGVGHEQYF
clone_size: .
d_call: .
v_call: TRBV29-1
j_call: TRBJ2-7

cdr3_nt: TGTGCCAGTAACATCGGACAGGGGAGCACTGAAGCTTTCTTT
cdr3_aa: CASNIGQGSTEAFF
clone_size: .
d_call: TRBD1
v_call: TRBV19
j_call: TRBJ1-1

cdr3_nt: TGTGCCAGCAGCTGGGACAGGAGCACAGATACGCAGTATTTT
cdr3_aa: CASSWDRSTDTQYF
clone_size: .
d_call: TRBD1
v_call: TRBV7-9
j_call: TRBJ2-3

cdr3_nt: TGTGCCAGTAGTAACCCCTACGCACAGGGTTATAGTGGCTACACCTTC
cdr3_aa: CASSNPYAQGYSGYTF
clone_size: .
d_call: .
v_call: TRBV19
j_call: TRBJ1-2

cdr3_nt: TGTGCCAGCAGCCCACAGGGGGGCAATCAGCCCCAGCATTTT
cdr3_aa: CASSPQGGNQPQHF
clone_size: once
d_call: TRBD1
v_call: TRBV7-2
j_call: TRBJ1-5

cdr3_nt: TGTGCCACCAGCGGATGGGACAGGGTTCGGACTGAAGCTTTCTTT
cdr3_aa: CATSGWDRVRTEAFF
clone_size: .
d_call: TRBD1
v_call: TRBV15
j_call: TRBJ1-1

cdr3_nt: TGTGCCAGTATTCCGACCGGGCCCTTGGGAGGCTACACCTTC
cdr3_aa: CASIPTGPLGGYTF
clone_size: .
d_call: .
v_call: TRBV19
j_call: TRBJ1-2

cdr3_nt: TGTGCCAGCAGTTTTAGCTCCTACAATGAGCAGTTCTTC
cdr3_aa: CASSFSSYNEQFF
clone_size: .
d_call: .
v_call: TRBV27
j_call: TRBJ2-1

cdr3_nt: TGTGCCAGCAGCTTATCTGAGAACACTGAAGCTTTCTTT
cdr3_aa: CASSLSENTEAFF
clone_size: .
d_call: .
v_call: TRBV7-9
j_call: TRBJ1-1

cdr3_nt: TGTGCCAGCAGCACTCCCCCGGGACAGGGAACCTACGAGCAGTACTTC
cdr3_aa: CASSTPPGQGTYEQYF
clone_size: once
d_call: TRBD1
v_call: TRBV13
j_call: TRBJ2-7

cdr3_nt: TGTGCCAGCAGCTTGATCGGACTTGACAATGAGCAGTTCTTC
cdr3_aa: CASSLIGLDNEQFF
clone_size: .
d_call: .
v_call: TRBV7-3
j_call: TRBJ2-1

cdr3_nt: TGCGCCAGCAGCCATAGGGCTACAAGGGGGCCAGTAGGCAATCAGCCCCAGCATTTT
cdr3_aa: CASSHRATRGPVGNQPQHF
clone_size: .
d_call: TRBD1
v_call: TRBV5-1
j_call: TRBJ1-5

cdr3_nt: TGCGCCAGCAGCTTGGGGAGTGGGGGCTACACCTTC
cdr3_aa: CASSLGSGGYTF
clone_size: .
d_call: .
v_call: TRBV5-1
j_call: TRBJ1-2

cdr3_nt: TGTGCCAGCAGGACAGTGGGCCGAGATGGCTACACCTTC
cdr3_aa: CASRTVGRDGYTF
clone_size: .
d_call: .
v_call: TRBV6-5
j_call: TRBJ1-2

cdr3_nt: TGTGCCAGCAGCTTGTACGCCGGGGAGCTGTTTTTT
cdr3_aa: CASSLYAGELFF
clone_size: .
d_call: .
v_call: TRBV7-2
j_call: TRBJ2-2

cdr3_nt: TGTGCCAGCAGCTTAGGGGCGGGGGAAGCTTTCTTT
cdr3_aa: CASSLGAGEAFF
clone_size: .
d_call: .
v_call: TRBV7-9
j_call: TRBJ1-1

cdr3_nt: TGTGCCAGCTCACCAGCCCTGAGCTCTGGAAACACCATATATTTT
cdr3_aa: CASSPALSSGNTIYF
clone_size: .
d_call: .
v_call: TRBV18
j_call: TRBJ1-3

cdr3_nt: TGTGCCAGTAGTATAGGCGGGGGCACAGATACGCAGTATTTT
cdr3_aa: CASSIGGGTDTQYF
clone_size: once
d_call: .
v_call: TRBV19
j_call: TRBJ2-3

cdr3_nt: .
cdr3_aa: CSVLSGPGNTEAFF
clone_size: .
d_call: .
v_call: TRBV29-1
j_call: TRBJ1-1

cdr3_nt: TGCGCCAGCAGCTTGGACGGCTATGGCTACACCTTC
cdr3_aa: CASSLDGYGYTF
clone_size: .
d_call: .
v_call: TRBV5-1
j_call: TRBJ1-2

cdr3_nt: TGCGCCAGCAGCTTGTCTAAGGGACAGAAATATGGCTACACCTTC
cdr3_aa: CASSLSKGQKYGYTF
clone_size: .
d_call: TRBD1
v_call: TRBV5-1
j_call: TRBJ1-2

cdr3_nt: TGTGCCAGTAGAGAGGGACAGAGGCATGGCTACACCTTC
cdr3_aa: CASREGQRHGYTF
clone_size: .
d_call: TRBD1
v_call: TRBV19
j_call: TRBJ1-2

cdr3_nt: TGCGCCAGCAGCTTGAGCGGGGGGGCCTACGAGCAGTACTTC
cdr3_aa: CASSLSGGAYEQYF
clone_size: .
d_call: TRBD2
v_call: TRBV5-1
j_call: TRBJ2-7

cdr3_nt: TGTGCCAGCAGCTCGATAGGTGCCACGGAGACCCAGTACTTC
cdr3_aa: CASSSIGATETQYF
clone_size: .
d_call: .
v_call: TRBV9
j_call: TRBJ2-5

cdr3_nt: TGTGCCAGCAGCTTACATGACACTGCAAAACTGTTTTTT
cdr3_aa: CASSLHDTAKLFF
clone_size: few
d_call: .
v_call: TRBV5-4
j_call: TRBJ1-4

cdr3_nt: TGTGCCAGTAGCCCCTCGACGGGGAGTTATGGCTACACCTTC
cdr3_aa: CASSPSTGSYGYTF
clone_size: .
d_call: .
v_call: TRBV19
j_call: TRBJ1-2

cdr3_nt: TGCGCCAGCAGCCAAGATCGGAGCGGGGGACACCAAGAGACCCAGTACTTC
cdr3_aa: CASSQDRSGGHQETQYF
clone_size: .
d_call: TRBD2
v_call: TRBV4-1
j_call: TRBJ2-5

cdr3_nt: TGTGCCAGCAGCGGACAGGGGCCTGGAAACACCATATATTTT
cdr3_aa: CASSGQGPGNTIYF
clone_size: .
d_call: TRBD1
v_call: TRBV2
j_call: TRBJ1-3

cdr3_nt: TGCGCCAGCAGCGTATCGCGGGATACAGATACGCAGTATTTT
cdr3_aa: CASSVSRDTDTQYF
clone_size: .
d_call: .
v_call: TRBV5-1
j_call: TRBJ2-3

cdr3_nt: TGTGCCAGCAGCTACACGGCCGGAGAGACCCAGTACTTC
cdr3_aa: CASSYTAGETQYF
clone_size: .
d_call: .
v_call: TRBV7-7
j_call: TRBJ2-5

cdr3_nt: TGTGCCAGCAGTTACCGACAGGGTCCCTACGAGCAGTACTTC
cdr3_aa: CASSYRQGPYEQYF
clone_size: .
d_call: TRBD1
v_call: TRBV6-5
j_call: TRBJ2-7

cdr3_nt: TGTGCCACCAGCAGACTGAACACTGAAGCTTTCTTT
cdr3_aa: CATSRLNTEAFF
clone_size: .
d_call: .
v_call: TRBV15
j_call: TRBJ1-1

cdr3_nt: TGCGCCAGCAGCCGCCGGACTAGCGGAGGGAACACCGGGGAGCTGTTTTTT
cdr3_aa: CASSRRTSGGNTGELFF
clone_size: .
d_call: TRBD2
v_call: TRBV4-1
j_call: TRBJ2-2

cdr3_nt: TGTGCCAGCAGTAAAGGGCGGGTCTACTCTATAGGCGAGCAGTACTTC
cdr3_aa: CASSKGRVYSIGEQYF
clone_size: .
d_call: .
v_call: TRBV27
j_call: TRBJ2-7

cdr3_nt: TGTGCCAGCAGGGGAGCACAGGGGGCGAACTATGGCTACACCTTC
cdr3_aa: CASRGAQGANYGYTF
clone_size: .
d_call: TRBD1
v_call: TRBV6-5
j_call: TRBJ1-2

cdr3_nt: TGTGCCAGCAGTGGGCAGACAGGATATGGAGAAAAACTGTTTTTT
cdr3_aa: CASSGQTGYGEKLFF
clone_size: .
d_call: .
v_call: TRBV27
j_call: TRBJ1-4

cdr3_nt: TGTGCCAGCCGTTCAGGGCGAACCTACACCTTC
cdr3_aa: CASRSGRTYTF
clone_size: .
d_call: .
v_call: TRBV6-5
j_call: TRBJ1-2

cdr3_nt: TGTGCCAGCGGAGTGCGCGGACAGGCCCCTCTCCCCCTCCACTTT
cdr3_aa: CASGVRGQAPLPLHF
clone_size: .
d_call: TRBD1
v_call: TRBV2
j_call: TRBJ1-6

cdr3_nt: TGCGCCAGCAGGAGGGGGCAAGGACGCACTGAAGCTTTCTTT
cdr3_aa: CASRRGQGRTEAFF
clone_size: .
d_call: TRBD1
v_call: TRBV5-1
j_call: TRBJ1-1

cdr3_nt: TGTGCCAGCAGGGAGGATGGCTGGCTCGGAGAGACCCAGTACTTC
cdr3_aa: CASREDGWLGETQYF
clone_size: .
d_call: .
v_call: TRBV2
j_call: TRBJ2-5